The 32 T cell receptor beta chains below were found in one sample sequenced in a study of blood T cell repertoires in COVID-19. The data were produced by immunoSEQ multiplex PCR, yet TCRdb's version contains in-frame clones alone and is incomplete. The sample has 100,000 to 150,000 clones, around 90% seen once; the top ten hold 7.7%. Sequenced sample: peripheral blood. The receptors shown here come from a human donor in a cohort sampled during active COVID-19.

The V gene is TRBV30, the J gene TRBJ1-5; D not resolved. The CDR3 length is 15 residues. The V end was cut by 0 bases, the J end by 4 bases, with 13 bases between. The germline V gene encodes CDR1 GTSNPN and CDR2 SVGIG (reference sequence). For the CDR3, the DNA is TGTGCCTGGAGTGTACCGGACTTATCGAATCAGCCCCAGCATTTT. Translation: CAWSVPDLSNQPQHF.

This chain uses TRBV5-1 with TRBJ1-2, with 8 positions matching TRBD1. The CDR3 runs 14 residues. V was pared by 4 bases and J by 1 base, with 3 bases of the junction left unmatched. Germline CDR1 and CDR2: SGHRS and YFSETQ. CDR3 bases: TGCGCCAGCAGCATGGGACAGGTTAACTATGGCTACACCTTC. This codes for CASSMGQVNYGYTF.

The chain couples TRBV11-3 to TRBJ2-7; a weak D match, TRBD1 (5 bases). V was cut by 6 bases and J by 3 bases, with 9 bases left in between. This CDR3 region has 12 residues. CDR1 is SGHNT, CDR2 YENEEA, per germline. The CDR3 DNA sequence: TGTGCCAGCAGTCCCACAGGCTACGAGCAGTACTTC. Translating gives CASSPTGYEQYF.

This clone was seen a single time. The chain carries TRBV7-2 and TRBJ2-3, with D possibly matching TRBD2 (6 bases). Deletions cut 0 bases from V and 4 bases from J, with 14 bases between. The CDR3 has 16 residues. Per the germline V gene, CDR1 is SGHTA and CDR2 is FQGNSA. CDR3 loop: CASSLASLGGADTQYF. The CDR3 coding sequence is TGTGCCAGCAGCTTAGCCTCATTGGGGGGAGCAGATACGCAGTATTTT.

The chain uses TRBV9 and TRBJ2-3; maybe TRBD1 (5 bases). CDR3 length equals 15 residues. Per the germline V gene, CDR1 is SGDLS and CDR2 is YYNGEE. V lost 3 bases to trimming and J lost 4 bases, with 15 bases between them. The CDR3 protein is CASSAGPRAPDTQYF. CDR3 in DNA: TGTGCCAGCAGCGCCGGACCCAGGGCCCCAGATACGCAGTATTTT.

The chain recombines TRBV29-1 with TRBJ2-3; 10 positions agree with TRBD2. V trimming: 6 bases; J trimming: 2 bases; junction bases outside the gene matches: 20. This CDR3 region has 19 residues. Germline V gives CDR1 SQVTM, CDR2 ANQGSEA. CDR3 sequence: CSVSSWVASGSRATDTQYF. The CDR3 coding sequence is TGCAGCGTGTCTTCGTGGGTGGCTAGCGGGAGTAGGGCCACAGATACGCAGTATTTT.

Concerning this clone: The germline gene is not matched at one end of the junction; a read error may be the cause. The chain combines TRBV28 with TRBJ1-6; 10 bases align to TRBD1. The CDR3 is 17 amino acids. CDR1 is MDHEN and CDR2 is SYDVKM in the germline V gene. The CDR3 region is CASSLWGKTGGYSPLHF. DNA of the CDR3: TGTGCCAGCAGTCTATGGGGGAAGACAGGGGGCTACTCACCCCTCCACTTT.

This clone was seen only once. This chain connects TRBV9 to TRBJ2-3, with 14 nucleotides matching TRBD2. Germline V gene data show CDR1 as SGDLS and CDR2 as YYNGEE. V shed 5 bases and J 4 bases; nucleotides not matched to a gene: 6. This CDR3 has 16 residues. The CDR3 DNA is TGTGCCAGCAGGGGGACTAGCGGGGGAAACGCAGATACGCAGTATTTT. Protein sequence: CASRGTSGGNADTQYF.

This clone has only a few counts. The same CDR3 is also encoded by other DNA sequences in this sample. The V and J genes are TRBV9 and TRBJ2-7, with 9 bases aligning to TRBD1. V was clipped by 3 bases and J by 2 bases; unmatched bases: 0. CDR1 and CDR2 from the germline V gene are SGDLS and YYNGEE. CDR3 length: 13 residues. The CDR3 sequence: CASSGQGAYEQYF. The DNA of the CDR3 is TGTGCCAGCAGCGGACAGGGGGCCTACGAGCAGTACTTC. The full variable domain, in which reference TRBV9 and TRBJ2-7 provide the parts outside the CDR3, is DSGVTQTPKHLITATGQRVTLRCSPRSGDLSVYWYQQSLDQGLQFLIQYYNGEERAKGNILERFSAQQFPDLHSELNLSSLELGDSALYFCASSGQGAYEQYFGPGTRLTVT.

The chain recombines TRBV28 with TRBJ1-5; D is unresolved. The V end was cut by 7 bases, the J end by 2 bases, with 12 bases between. This CDR3 contains 14 residues. From germline, CDR1 is MDHEN and CDR2 SYDVKM. In DNA form, the CDR3 reads TGTGCCAGCATTAGTTTATATGGCAATCAGCCCCAGCATTTT. Protein sequence: CASISLYGNQPQHF.

CDR3 sequence: CASSFRDRGDEQFF. CDR3 nucleotide sequence: TGCGCCAGCAGCTTCCGGGACAGGGGTGATGAGCAGTTCTTC. The chain recombines TRBV5-1 with TRBJ2-1; TRBD1 agrees at 10 bases. The CDR3 loop spans 14 amino acids. With 2 bases clipped from V and 8 bases from J, the junction kept 4 bases outside the gene matches. CDR1 and CDR2 (germline): SGHRS, YFSETQ.

This clone was seen only a few times. The DNA for the CDR3 is TGTGCCAGCAGCCTTCGAGCGGGGAACACAGATACGCAGTATTTT. It codes for CASSLRAGNTDTQYF. The rearrangement joins TRBV7-9 to TRBJ2-3, with 7 bases identical to TRBD2. CDR1 is SEHNR, CDR2 FQNEAQ, per germline (reference sequence). V shed 5 bases and J 2 bases; nucleotides not matched to a gene: 7. The CDR3 is 15 amino acids. Based on the CDR3 plus reference TRBV7-9 and TRBJ2-3, the full variable domain is DTGVSQNPRHKITKRGQNVTFRCDPISEHNRLYWYRQTLGQGPEFLTYFQNEAQLEKSRLLSDRFSAERPKGSFSTLEIQRTEQGDSAMYLCASSLRAGNTDTQYFGPGTRLTVL.

V is TRBV24-1 and J is TRBJ2-3; D ambiguous. Trimming cost V 3 bases and J 3 bases, with 12 bases left between them. The CDR3 loop spans 15 amino acids. Germline CDR1 KGHDR, CDR2 SFDVKD. As DNA, the CDR3 is TGTGCCACCAGTGATCGTGAGGCAAGAACAGATACGCAGTATTTT. It encodes CATSDREARTDTQYF.

The genes are TRBV24-1 and TRBJ1-4; 11 nucleotides align to TRBD1. CDR1 and CDR2 (germline): KGHDR, SFDVKD. This CDR3 contains 15 residues. Germline trimming cut 3 bases from V and 6 bases from J; bases unmatched to any gene: 2. The CDR3 sequence is CATSDPGQGDEKLFF. The CDR3 nucleotides are TGTGCCACCAGTGATCCGGGACAGGGGGATGAAAAACTGTTTTTT.

The V call is TRBV11-3, the J call TRBJ2-2; 10 bases map to TRBD2. CDR3 size: 15 residues. Germline lookup yields CDR1 SGHNT and CDR2 YENEEA. Losses at the gene ends were 5 bases for V and 6 bases for J; bases not matched to a gene: 6. The DNA for the CDR3 is TGTGCCAGCAGCCCTAGCGGGAGCCTAGCCGGGGAGCTGTTTTTT. Translating gives CASSPSGSLAGELFF.

On this clone: The sample holds other DNA sequences that translate to the same CDR3. The chain is built from TRBV19 and TRBJ1-6, with D perhaps matching TRBD1 (6 bases). Germline V gene lookup returns CDR1 LNHDA and CDR2 SQIVND (reference sequence). Trimming removed 3 bases at V and 0 bases at J, with 12 bases between. The CDR3 sequence is 17 residues long. The CDR3 DNA is TGTGCCAGTAGTATTGGTCAGGGGAGCTCCTATAATTCACCCCTCCACTTT. As protein: CASSIGQGSSYNSPLHF. The whole variable domain, remainder taken from reference TRBV19 and TRBJ1-6, is DGGITQSPKYLFRKEGQNVTLSCEQNLNHDAMYWYRQDPGQGLRLIYYSQIVNDFQKGDIAEGYSVSREKKESFPLTVTSAQKNPTAFYLCASSIGQGSSYNSPLHFGNGTRLTVT.

This chain uses TRBV5-8 with TRBJ1-3; TRBD1 might be the D (5 bases). CDR3 length: 13 amino acids. The germline CDR1 and CDR2 sequences are SGHTS and YDEGEE. The V end was cut by 4 bases, the J end by 4 bases, with 9 bases between. CDR3 region: CASSRGPGNTIYF. CDR3 DNA: TGTGCCAGCAGCAGGGGCCCGGGAAACACCATATATTTT.

V and J are TRBV6-5 and TRBJ1-2; TRBD1 is a possible D gene (5 bases). The CDR3 sequence is 14 residues long. Germline loops: CDR1 MNHEY, CDR2 SVGAGI. Trimming took off 6 bases at V and 4 bases at J, with 15 bases between the two ends. CDR3 DNA sequence: TGTGCCAGCAGATCAGGGTCGAACCTCTATGGCTACACCTTC. Translated, it gives CASRSGSNLYGYTF.

The genes are TRBV19 and TRBJ1-5; TRBD1 is a possible D gene (6 bases). Germline V gene data show CDR1 as LNHDA and CDR2 as SQIVND (reference sequence). This CDR3 has 15 residues. V was cut by 3 bases and J by 8 bases, with 17 bases left in between. The CDR3 is CASSMPSGGFEPQHF. The DNA for the CDR3 is TGTGCCAGTAGTATGCCCTCGGGGGGCTTCGAGCCCCAGCATTTT.

This clone has just one count. The chain joins TRBV28 to TRBJ2-2; 8 nucleotides align to TRBD2. CDR1 is MDHEN, CDR2 SYDVKM, per germline. The length of the CDR3 is 18 residues. J was trimmed by 2 bases and V by 5 bases; bases with no gene match: 13. This chain's CDR3 is CASSGRLAPHPNTGELFF. Here the CDR3 DNA reads TGTGCCAGCAGTGGCAGACTAGCGCCCCACCCTAACACCGGGGAGCTGTTTTTT.

The chain combines TRBV11-3 with TRBJ2-3; 9 nucleotides align to TRBD2. V was pared by 3 bases and J by 4 bases, with 8 bases of the junction left unmatched. The CDR3 extends over 16 amino acids. Germline V gene data show CDR1 as SGHNT and CDR2 as YENEEA. The CDR3 DNA reads as TGTGCCAGCAGCTTGACTAGCGGTGGTGGGGCAGATACGCAGTATTTT. Amino acids: CASSLTSGGGADTQYF.

V is TRBV9 and J is TRBJ2-5; 8 nucleotides match TRBD2. Germline trimming cut 4 bases from V and 1 base from J; bases unmatched to any gene: 12. The V gene's germline CDR1 is SGDLS and CDR2 YYNGEE. This CDR3 has 17 residues. CDR3 DNA: TGTGCCAGCAGCCCCCGGGGTAGCGGGATGATCCAAGAGACCCAGTACTTC. It codes for CASSPRGSGMIQETQYF.

This chain uses TRBV9 with TRBJ2-1; TRBD2 agrees at 7 bases. Per germline, CDR1 SGDLS and CDR2 YYNGEE. The J segment lost 9 bases and the V segment lost 0 bases, leaving 9 bases of the junction unmatched. The CDR3 has 15 amino acids. CDR3 coding DNA: TGTGCCAGCAGCGTAGTATCGGGGGGACGGGGTGAGCAGTTCTTC. It translates to CASSVVSGGRGEQFF.

This chain connects TRBV19 to TRBJ1-3, with D perhaps TRBD1 (6 bases). Germline-derived CDR1 and CDR2 are LNHDA and SQIVND (reference sequence). The V gene lost 10 bases and the J gene lost 0 bases, with 16 bases spanning the gap. The CDR3 length is 15 residues. CDR3 amino acids: CATKNRDISGNTIYF. Written as DNA, the CDR3 is TGTGCCACCAAAAACAGGGACATCTCTGGAAACACCATATATTTT.

This rearrangement joins TRBV12-5 to TRBJ1-2; the D gene is possibly TRBD1 (6 bases). This CDR3 spans 14 amino acids. Germline V gives CDR1 LGHNT, CDR2 FRNRAP. V was clipped by 2 bases and J by 4 bases, with 11 bases between them. The CDR3: CASGLSSGVYGYTF. Written as DNA, the CDR3 is TGTGCTAGTGGTTTGTCCTCAGGGGTCTATGGCTACACCTTC.

This chain uses TRBV3-1 (or the pseudogene TRBV3-2) with TRBJ2-3; 8 nucleotides align to TRBD2. The J segment lost 1 base and the V segment lost 3 bases, leaving 9 bases of the junction unmatched. Germline V CDR1 and CDR2: LGHDT, YNNKEL (reference sequence). The CDR3 covers 17 residues. CDR3 sequence: CASSQPLGGGRTDTQYF. The CDR3 DNA reads TGTGCCAGCAGCCAGCCTCTTGGCGGGGGGCGCACAGATACGCAGTATTTT.

The V call is TRBV12-5, the J call TRBJ2-3, with 7 bases aligning to TRBD2. This CDR3 is 15 amino acids long. Germline V CDR1 and CDR2: LGHNT, FRNRAP. V gave up 6 bases and J gave up 0 bases; unmatched junction bases: 6. CDR3 protein: CASGGWEGSTDTQYF. The CDR3 DNA reads as TGTGCTAGTGGGGGTTGGGAGGGGAGCACAGATACGCAGTATTTT.

The V and J genes are TRBV28 and TRBJ2-7; D unresolved. Trimming removed 1 base at V and 7 bases at J, with 8 bases between. Per the germline V gene, CDR1 is MDHEN and CDR2 is SYDVKM. The CDR3 totals 12 residues. CDR3 sequence: CASSLYPGEQYF. The CDR3 nucleotides read TGTGCCAGCAGTTTATACCCCGGGGAGCAGTACTTC.

The rearrangement uses TRBV28 and TRBJ2-4; TRBD1 might be the D (6 bases). Germline-derived CDR1 and CDR2 are MDHEN and SYDVKM. V was clipped by 6 bases and J by 1 base, with 16 bases between them. The CDR3 has 16 residues. DNA of the CDR3: TGTGCCAGCAGCATACAGGGTCGTACGGCCAAAAACATTCAGTACTTC. This encodes CASSIQGRTAKNIQYF. Full variable domain (outside the CDR3, taken from reference TRBV28 and TRBJ2-4): DVKVTQSSRYLVKRTGEKVFLECVQDMDHENMFWYRQDPGLGLRLIYFSYDVKMKEKGDIPEGYSVSREKKERFSLILESASTNQTSMYLCASSIQGRTAKNIQYFGAGTRLSVL.

The V and J genes are TRBV5-1 and TRBJ1-1, with D perhaps TRBD1 (6 bases). The germline V and J ends were trimmed by 2 bases and 0 bases, with 11 bases remaining between them. Germline V gene lookup returns CDR1 SGHRS and CDR2 YFSETQ. The CDR3 is 15 residues long. CDR3 coding DNA: TGCGCCAGCAGCTTTCAGGGGTCTGTGAACACTGAAGCTTTCTTT. It codes for CASSFQGSVNTEAFF.

The chain carries TRBV18 and TRBJ1-2, with D maybe TRBD1 (6 bases). This CDR3 contains 13 residues. Trimming left V 2 bases short and J 3 bases short, with 7 bases between. Germline CDR1 and CDR2: KGHSH and LQKENI. The CDR3 bases are TGTGCCAGCTCACCAAAGGGGGACTATGGCTACACCTTC. Amino acids: CASSPKGDYGYTF.

The chain carries TRBV11-2 and TRBJ2-7; no firm D call. The CDR3 is made up of 13 amino acids. In germline, CDR1 is SGHAT, CDR2 FQNNGV. With 3 bases removed from V and 0 bases from J, the gap between germline ends came to 6 bases. CDR3 nucleotides: TGTGCCAGCAGCTTCAAAATCTCCTACGAGCAGTACTTC. Translation gives CASSFKISYEQYF.